This T cell receptor beta chain was sequenced in a study of cytomegalovirus exposure and HLA in healthy donors. Study overall: HLA-typed donors contributed some 87 million unique TCRs, which were held in an early data release. Whole-study results and caveats: Earlier analysis yielded a pattern in which most TCR beta V segments were productive about 90% or about 30% of the time. The investigators catalogued 150 or so TCR beta chains as cytomegalovirus-associated.

V lost 5 bases and J 8 bases, leaving 15 bases between the germline ends. The CDR3 totals 13 residues. Germline values: CDR1 SGHVS, CDR2 FQNEAQ. Of note for this clone: What it binds is unknown.

Regarding donors, all were healthy bone marrow donors. PCR primers comprised 60 Vbeta and 13 Jbeta primers. Clones were sequenced by immunoSEQ multiplex PCR, and TCRdb holds only the in-frame ones, with some missing. Here the sample spans under 150,000 clones, 70% to 85% being singletons. The J gene is TRBJ1-1, the V gene TRBV7-8; D not resolved. Sample: PBMCs. The source is a boy aged 2-15 years in good health and CMV-seronegative. Here the CDR3 reads CASSLSPPGEAFF. The CDR3 DNA reads as TGTGCCAGCAGCCTCTCACCCCCCGGGGAAGCTTTCTTT.